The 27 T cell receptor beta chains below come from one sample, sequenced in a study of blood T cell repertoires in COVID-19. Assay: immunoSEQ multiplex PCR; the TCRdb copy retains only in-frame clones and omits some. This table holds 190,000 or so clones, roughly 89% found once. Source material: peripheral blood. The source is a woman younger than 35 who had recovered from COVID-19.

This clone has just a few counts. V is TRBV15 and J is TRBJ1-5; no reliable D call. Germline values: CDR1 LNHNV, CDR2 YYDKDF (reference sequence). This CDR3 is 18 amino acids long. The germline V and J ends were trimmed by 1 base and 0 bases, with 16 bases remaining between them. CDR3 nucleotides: TGTGCCACCAGCAGAGTCCCGCCCGGGGATTATAGCAATCAGCCCCAGCATTTT. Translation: CATSRVPPGDYSNQPQHF.

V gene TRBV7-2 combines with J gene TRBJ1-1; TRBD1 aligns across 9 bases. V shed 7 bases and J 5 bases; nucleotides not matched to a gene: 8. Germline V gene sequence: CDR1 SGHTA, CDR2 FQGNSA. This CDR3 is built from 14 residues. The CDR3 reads CASTRQGVLTEAFF. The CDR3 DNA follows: TGTGCCAGCACCAGACAGGGGGTATTAACTGAAGCTTTCTTT.

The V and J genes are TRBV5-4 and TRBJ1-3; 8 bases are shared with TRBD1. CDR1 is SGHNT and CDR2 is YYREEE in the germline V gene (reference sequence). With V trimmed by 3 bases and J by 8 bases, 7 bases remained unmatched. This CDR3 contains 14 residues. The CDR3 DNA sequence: TGTGCCAGCAGCTCCACAGGGGGGAGAGACACCATATATTTT. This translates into CASSSTGGRDTIYF.

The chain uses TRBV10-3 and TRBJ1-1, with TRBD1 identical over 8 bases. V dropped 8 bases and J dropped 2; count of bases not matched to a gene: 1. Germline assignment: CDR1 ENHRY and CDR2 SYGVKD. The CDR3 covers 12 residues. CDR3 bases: TGTGCCATCGGACAGGGAAACACTGAAGCTTTCTTT. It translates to CAIGQGNTEAFF.

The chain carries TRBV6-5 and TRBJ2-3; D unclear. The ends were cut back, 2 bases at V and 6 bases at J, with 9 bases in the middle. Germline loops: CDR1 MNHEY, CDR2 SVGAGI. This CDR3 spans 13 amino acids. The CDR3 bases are TGTGCCAGCAGTTACAATGCCCGGGATACGCAGTATTTT. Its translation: CASSYNARDTQYF.

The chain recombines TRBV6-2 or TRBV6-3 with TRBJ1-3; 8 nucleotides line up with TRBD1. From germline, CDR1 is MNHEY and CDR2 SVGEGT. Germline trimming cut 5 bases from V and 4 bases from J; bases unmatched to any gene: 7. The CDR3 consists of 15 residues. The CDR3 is CASSAGQGMGNTIYF. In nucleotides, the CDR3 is TGTGCCAGCAGTGCCGGACAGGGTATGGGAAACACCATATATTTT.

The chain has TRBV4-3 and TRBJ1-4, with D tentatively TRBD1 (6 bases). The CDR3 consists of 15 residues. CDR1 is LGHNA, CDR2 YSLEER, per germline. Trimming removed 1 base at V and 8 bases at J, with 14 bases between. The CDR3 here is CASSQAHRVLEKLFF. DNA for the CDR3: TGCGCCAGCAGCCAAGCCCACAGGGTATTGGAAAAACTGTTTTTT.

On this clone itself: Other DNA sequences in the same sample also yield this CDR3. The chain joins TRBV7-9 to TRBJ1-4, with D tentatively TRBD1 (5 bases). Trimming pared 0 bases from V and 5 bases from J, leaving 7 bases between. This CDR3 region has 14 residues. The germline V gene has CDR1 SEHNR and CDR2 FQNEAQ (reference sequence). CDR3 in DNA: TGTGCCAGCAGCTTAGCGGGGGGGAATGAAAAACTGTTTTTT. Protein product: CASSLAGGNEKLFF. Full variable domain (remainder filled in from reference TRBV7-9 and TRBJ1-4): DTGVSQNPRHKITKRGQNVTFRCDPISEHNRLYWYRQTLGQGPEFLTYFQNEAQLEKSRLLSDRFSAERPKGSFSTLEIQRTEQGDSAMYLCASSLAGGNEKLFFGSGTQLSVL.

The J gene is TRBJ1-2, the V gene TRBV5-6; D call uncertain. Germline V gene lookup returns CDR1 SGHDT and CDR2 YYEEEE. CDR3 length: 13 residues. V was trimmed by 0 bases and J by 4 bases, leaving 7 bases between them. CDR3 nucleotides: TGTGCCAGCAGCTTGGTGGCGGGCTATGGCTACACCTTC. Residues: CASSLVAGYGYTF.

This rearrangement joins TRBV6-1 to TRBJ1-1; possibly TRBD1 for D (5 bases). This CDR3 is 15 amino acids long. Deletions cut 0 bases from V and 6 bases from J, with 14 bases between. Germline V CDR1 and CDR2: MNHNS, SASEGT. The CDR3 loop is CASSEAAGLLAEAFF. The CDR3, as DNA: TGTGCCAGCAGTGAAGCCGCAGGGTTGTTAGCTGAAGCTTTCTTT.

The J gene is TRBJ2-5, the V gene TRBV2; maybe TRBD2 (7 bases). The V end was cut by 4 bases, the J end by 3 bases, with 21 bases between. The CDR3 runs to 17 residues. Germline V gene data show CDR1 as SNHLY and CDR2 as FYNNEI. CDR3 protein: CASSGSNRGAGKETQYF. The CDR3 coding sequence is TGTGCCAGCAGTGGATCGAACCGGGGGGCAGGGAAAGAGACCCAGTACTTC.

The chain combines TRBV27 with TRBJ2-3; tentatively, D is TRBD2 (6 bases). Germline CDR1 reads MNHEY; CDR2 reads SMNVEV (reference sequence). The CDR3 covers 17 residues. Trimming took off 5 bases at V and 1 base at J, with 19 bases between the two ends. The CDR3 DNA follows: TGTGCCAGCAGTCCACAGAAAACGGGACTCCGCACAGATACGCAGTATTTT. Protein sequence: CASSPQKTGLRTDTQYF.

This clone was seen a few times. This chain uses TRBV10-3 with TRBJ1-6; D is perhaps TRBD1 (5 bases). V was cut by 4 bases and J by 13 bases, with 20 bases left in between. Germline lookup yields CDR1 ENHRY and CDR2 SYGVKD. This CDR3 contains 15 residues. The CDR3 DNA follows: TGTGCCATCAGTGCCCAACGCGGGACGGCCGGTCCCCTCCACTTT. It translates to CAISAQRGTAGPLHF.

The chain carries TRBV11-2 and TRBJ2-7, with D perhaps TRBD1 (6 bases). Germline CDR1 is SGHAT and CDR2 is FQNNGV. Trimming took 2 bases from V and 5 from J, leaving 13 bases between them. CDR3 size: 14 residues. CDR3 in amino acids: CASSLLTGKHEQYF. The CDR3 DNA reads TGTGCCAGCAGCTTATTAACAGGGAAGCACGAGCAGTACTTC.

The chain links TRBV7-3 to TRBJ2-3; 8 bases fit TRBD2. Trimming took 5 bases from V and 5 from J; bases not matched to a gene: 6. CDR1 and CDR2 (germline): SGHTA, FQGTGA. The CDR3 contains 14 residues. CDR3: CASSRSGAGDTQYF. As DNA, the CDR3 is TGTGCCAGCAGCCGTAGCGGGGCGGGAGATACGCAGTATTTT.

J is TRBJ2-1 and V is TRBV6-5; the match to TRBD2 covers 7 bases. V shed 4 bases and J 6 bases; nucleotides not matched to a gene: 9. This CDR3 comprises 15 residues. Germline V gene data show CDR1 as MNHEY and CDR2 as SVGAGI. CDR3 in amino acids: CASSWVGGIGNEQFF. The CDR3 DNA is TGTGCCAGCAGTTGGGTCGGGGGGATCGGCAATGAGCAGTTCTTC.

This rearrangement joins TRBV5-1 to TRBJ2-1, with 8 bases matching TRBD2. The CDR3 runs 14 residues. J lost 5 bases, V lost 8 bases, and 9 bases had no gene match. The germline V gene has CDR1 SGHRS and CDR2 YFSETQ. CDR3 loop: CASARGGSNNEQFF. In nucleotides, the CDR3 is TGCGCCAGTGCACGGGGGGGTTCTAACAATGAGCAGTTCTTC.

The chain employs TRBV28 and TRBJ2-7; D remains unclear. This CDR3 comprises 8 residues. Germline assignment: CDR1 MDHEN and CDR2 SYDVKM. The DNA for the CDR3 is TGTGCCAGCAGTTCCCCTACCGTC. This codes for CASSSPTV.

CDR3 in DNA: TGCGCCAGCAGCCAAAACGACTTCTCTGGGGCCAACGTCCTGACTTTC. This sequence encodes CASSQNDFSGANVLTF. The rearrangement uses TRBV4-3 and TRBJ2-6; no reliable D call. There are 16 residues in the CDR3. The ends were cut back, 2 bases at V and 0 bases at J, with 8 bases in the middle. Germline assignment: CDR1 LGHNA and CDR2 YSLEER.

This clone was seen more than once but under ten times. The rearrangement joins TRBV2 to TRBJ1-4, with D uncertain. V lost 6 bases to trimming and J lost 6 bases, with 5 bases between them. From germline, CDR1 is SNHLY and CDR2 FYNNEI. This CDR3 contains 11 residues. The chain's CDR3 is CASRRDEKLFF. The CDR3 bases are TGTGCCAGCAGGAGGGATGAAAAACTGTTTTTT.

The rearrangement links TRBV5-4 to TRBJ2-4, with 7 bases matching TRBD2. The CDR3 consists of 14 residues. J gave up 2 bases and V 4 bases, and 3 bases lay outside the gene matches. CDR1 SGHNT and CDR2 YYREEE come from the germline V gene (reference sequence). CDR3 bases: TGTGCCAGCAGCCTAGCGGTAACCAAAAACATTCAGTACTTC. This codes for CASSLAVTKNIQYF. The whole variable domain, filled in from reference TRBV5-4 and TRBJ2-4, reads ETGVTQSPTHLIKTRGQQVTLRCSSQSGHNTVSWYQQALGQGPQFIFQYYREEENGRGNFPPRFSGLQFPNYSSELNVNALELDDSALYLCASSLAVTKNIQYFGAGTRLSVL.

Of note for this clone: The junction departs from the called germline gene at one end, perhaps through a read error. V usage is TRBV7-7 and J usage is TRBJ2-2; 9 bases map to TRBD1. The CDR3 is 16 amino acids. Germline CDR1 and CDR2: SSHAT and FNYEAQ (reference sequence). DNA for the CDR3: TGTGCTAGCAGCTCCTCGGACAGGGGCTACACCGGGGAGCTGTTTTTT. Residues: CASSSSDRGYTGELFF.

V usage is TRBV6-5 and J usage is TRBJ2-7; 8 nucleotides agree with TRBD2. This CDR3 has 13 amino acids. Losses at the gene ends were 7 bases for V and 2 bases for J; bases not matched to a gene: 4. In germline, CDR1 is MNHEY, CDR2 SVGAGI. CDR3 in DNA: TGTGCCAGCACCGCGGGAGGCGCCTACGAGCAGTACGTC. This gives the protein CASTAGGAYEQYV.

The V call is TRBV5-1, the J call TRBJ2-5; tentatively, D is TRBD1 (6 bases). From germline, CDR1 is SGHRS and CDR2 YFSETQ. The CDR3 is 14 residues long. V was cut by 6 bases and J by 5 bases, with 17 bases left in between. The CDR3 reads CASNRGQGMETQYF. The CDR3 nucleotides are TGCGCCAGCAATCGGGGACAAGGGATGGAGACCCAGTACTTC. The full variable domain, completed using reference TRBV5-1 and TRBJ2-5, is KAGVTQTPRYLIKTRGQQVTLSCSPISGHRSVSWYQQTPGQGLQFLFEYFSETQRNKGNFPGRFSGRQFSNSRSEMNVSTLELGDSALYLCASNRGQGMETQYFGPGTRLLVL.

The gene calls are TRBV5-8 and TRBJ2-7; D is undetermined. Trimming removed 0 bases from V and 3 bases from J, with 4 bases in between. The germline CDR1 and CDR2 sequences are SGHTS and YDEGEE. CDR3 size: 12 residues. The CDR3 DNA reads TGTGCCAGCAGCTTGGCCCTCTACGAGCAGTACGTC. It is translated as CASSLALYEQYV.

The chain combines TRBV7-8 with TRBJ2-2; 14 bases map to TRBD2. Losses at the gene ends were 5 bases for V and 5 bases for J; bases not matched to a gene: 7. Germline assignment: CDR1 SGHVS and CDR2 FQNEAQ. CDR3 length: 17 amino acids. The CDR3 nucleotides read TGTGCCAGCAGCCAGGGGACTAGCGGGAGTTTAACCGGGGAGCTGTTTTTT. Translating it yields CASSQGTSGSLTGELFF.

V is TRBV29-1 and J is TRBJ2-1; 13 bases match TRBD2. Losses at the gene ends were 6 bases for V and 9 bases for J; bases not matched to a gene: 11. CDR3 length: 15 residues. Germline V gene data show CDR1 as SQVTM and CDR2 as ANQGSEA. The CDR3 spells CSVMPLAGGLSEQFF. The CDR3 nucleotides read TGCAGCGTGATGCCACTAGCGGGGGGGCTCAGTGAGCAGTTCTTC.